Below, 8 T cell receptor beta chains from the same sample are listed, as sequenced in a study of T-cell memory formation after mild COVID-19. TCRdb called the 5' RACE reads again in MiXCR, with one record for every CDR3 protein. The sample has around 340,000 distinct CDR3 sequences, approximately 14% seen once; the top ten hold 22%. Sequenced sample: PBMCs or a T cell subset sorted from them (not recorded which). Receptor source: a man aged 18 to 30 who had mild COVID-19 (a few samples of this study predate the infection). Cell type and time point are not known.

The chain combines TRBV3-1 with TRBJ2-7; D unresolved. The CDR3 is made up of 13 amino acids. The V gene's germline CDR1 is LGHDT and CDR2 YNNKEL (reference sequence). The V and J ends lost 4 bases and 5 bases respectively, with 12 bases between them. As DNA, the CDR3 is TGTGCCAGCAGCCCAAGGTCGAGGAACGAGCAGTACGTC. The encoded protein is CASSPRSRNEQYV.

The CDR3: CASSESEGGNNEQFF. Here the CDR3 DNA reads TGTGCCAGCAGCGAATCGGAGGGGGGCAACAATGAGCAGTTCTTC. The V gene is TRBV6-4, the J gene TRBJ2-1; the D call may be TRBD1 or TRBD2 (6 bases each). Germline assignment: CDR1 MRHNA and CDR2 SNTAGT. Trimming removed 6 bases at V and 5 bases at J, with 17 bases between. The CDR3 consists of 15 residues.

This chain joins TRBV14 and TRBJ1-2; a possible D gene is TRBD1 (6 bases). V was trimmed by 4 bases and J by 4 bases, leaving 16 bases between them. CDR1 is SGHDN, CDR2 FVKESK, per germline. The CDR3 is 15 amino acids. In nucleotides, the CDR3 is TGTGCCAGCAGCCCCCTGACAGGAGGAATCTATGGCTACACCTTC. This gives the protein CASSPLTGGIYGYTF.

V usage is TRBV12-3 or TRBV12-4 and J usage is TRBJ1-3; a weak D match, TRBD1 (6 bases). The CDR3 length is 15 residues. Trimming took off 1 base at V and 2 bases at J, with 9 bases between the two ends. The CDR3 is CASSLGRGAGNTIYF. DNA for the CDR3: TGTGCCAGCAGTTTAGGCAGGGGAGCTGGAAACACCATATATTTT.

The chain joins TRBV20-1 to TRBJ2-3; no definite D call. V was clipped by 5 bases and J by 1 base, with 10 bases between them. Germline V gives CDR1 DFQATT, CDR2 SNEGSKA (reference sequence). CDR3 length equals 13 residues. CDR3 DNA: TGCAGTGCTGCCGAGCCACGCACAGATACGCAGTATTTT. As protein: CSAAEPRTDTQYF.

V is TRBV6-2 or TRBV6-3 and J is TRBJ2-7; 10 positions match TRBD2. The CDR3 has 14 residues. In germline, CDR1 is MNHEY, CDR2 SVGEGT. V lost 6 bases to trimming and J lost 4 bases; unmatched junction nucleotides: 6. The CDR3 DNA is TGTGCCAGCAGGCCTGGGACTAGCGATTACGAGCAGTACGTC. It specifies CASRPGTSDYEQYV.

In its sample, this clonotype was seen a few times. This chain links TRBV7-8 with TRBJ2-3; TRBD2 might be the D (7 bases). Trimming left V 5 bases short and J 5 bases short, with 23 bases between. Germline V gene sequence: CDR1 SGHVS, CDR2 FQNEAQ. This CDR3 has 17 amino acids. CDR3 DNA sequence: TGTGCCAGCAGCCCCTGGCAGGGTGCGGGGGCGGGAGATACGCAGTATTTT. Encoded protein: CASSPWQGAGAGDTQYF. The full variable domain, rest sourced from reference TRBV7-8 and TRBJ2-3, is GAGVSQSPRYKVAKRGQDVALRCDPISGHVSLFWYQQALGQGPEFLTYFQNEAQLDKSGLPSDRFFAERPEGSVSTLKIQRTQQEDSAVYLCASSPWQGAGAGDTQYFGPGTRLTVL.

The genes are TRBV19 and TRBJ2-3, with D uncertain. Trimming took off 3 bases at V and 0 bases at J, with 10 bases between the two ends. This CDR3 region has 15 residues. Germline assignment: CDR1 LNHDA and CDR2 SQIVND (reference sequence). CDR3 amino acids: CASSIFGLSTDTQYF. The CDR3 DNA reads TGTGCCAGTAGTATTTTCGGTCTCAGCACAGATACGCAGTATTTT. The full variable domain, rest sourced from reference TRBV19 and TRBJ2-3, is DGGITQSPKYLFRKEGQNVTLSCEQNLNHDAMYWYRQDPGQGLRLIYYSQIVNDFQKGDIAEGYSVSREKKESFPLTVTSAQKNPTAFYLCASSIFGLSTDTQYFGPGTRLTVL.